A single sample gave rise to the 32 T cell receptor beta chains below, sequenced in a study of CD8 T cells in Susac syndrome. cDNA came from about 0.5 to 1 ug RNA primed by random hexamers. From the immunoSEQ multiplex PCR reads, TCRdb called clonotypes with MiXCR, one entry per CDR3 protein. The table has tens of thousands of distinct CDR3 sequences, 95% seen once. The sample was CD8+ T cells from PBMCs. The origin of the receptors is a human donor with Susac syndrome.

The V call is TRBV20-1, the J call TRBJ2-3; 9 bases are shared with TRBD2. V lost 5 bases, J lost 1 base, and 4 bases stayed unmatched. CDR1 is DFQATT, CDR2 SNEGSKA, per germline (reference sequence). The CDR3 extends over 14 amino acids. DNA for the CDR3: TGCAGTGCTTCACGACTAGCGGGCACAGATACGCAGTATTTT. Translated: CSASRLAGTDTQYF.

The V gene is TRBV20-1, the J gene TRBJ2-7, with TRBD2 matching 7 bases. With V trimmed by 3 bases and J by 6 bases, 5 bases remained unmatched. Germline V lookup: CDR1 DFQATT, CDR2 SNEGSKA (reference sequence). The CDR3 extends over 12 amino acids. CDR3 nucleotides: TGCAGTGCTAGGTATTCGGGGGGCGAGCAGTACTTC. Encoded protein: CSARYSGGEQYF.

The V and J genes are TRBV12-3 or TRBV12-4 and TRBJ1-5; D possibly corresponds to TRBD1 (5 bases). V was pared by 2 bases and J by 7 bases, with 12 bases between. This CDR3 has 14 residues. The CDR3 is CASSLLGAGQPQHF. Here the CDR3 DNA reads TGTGCCAGCAGTTTACTAGGGGCCGGGCAGCCCCAGCATTTT.

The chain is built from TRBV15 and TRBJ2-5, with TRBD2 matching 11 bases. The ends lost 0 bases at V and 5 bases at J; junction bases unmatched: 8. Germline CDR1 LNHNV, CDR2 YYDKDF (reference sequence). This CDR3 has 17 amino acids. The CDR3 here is CATSRDLAGGPWETQYF. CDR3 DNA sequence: TGTGCCACCAGCAGAGATTTAGCGGGAGGGCCTTGGGAGACCCAGTACTTC.

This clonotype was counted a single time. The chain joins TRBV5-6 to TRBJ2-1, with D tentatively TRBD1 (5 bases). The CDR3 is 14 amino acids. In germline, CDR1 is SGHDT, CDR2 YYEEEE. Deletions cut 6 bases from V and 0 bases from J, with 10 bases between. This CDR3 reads CASTQQDSYNEQFF. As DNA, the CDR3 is TGTGCCAGCACCCAACAGGACTCCTACAATGAGCAGTTCTTC.

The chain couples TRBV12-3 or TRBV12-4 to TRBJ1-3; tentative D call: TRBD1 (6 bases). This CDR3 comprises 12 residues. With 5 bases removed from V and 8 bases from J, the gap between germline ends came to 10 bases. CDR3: CASSLQGYTIYF. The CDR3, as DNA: TGTGCCAGCAGTCTACAGGGCTACACCATATATTTT.

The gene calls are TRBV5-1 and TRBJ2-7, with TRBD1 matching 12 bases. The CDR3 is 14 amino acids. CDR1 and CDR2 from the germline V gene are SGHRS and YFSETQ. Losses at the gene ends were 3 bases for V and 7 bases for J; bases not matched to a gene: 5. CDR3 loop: CASSWGQGAREQYF. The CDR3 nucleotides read TGCGCCAGCAGCTGGGGACAGGGGGCTAGGGAGCAGTACTTC.

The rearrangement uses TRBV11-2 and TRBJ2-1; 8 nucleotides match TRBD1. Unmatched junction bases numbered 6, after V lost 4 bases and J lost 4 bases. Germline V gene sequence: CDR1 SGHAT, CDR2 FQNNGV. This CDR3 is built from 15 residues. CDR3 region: CASSSDRGPYNEQFF. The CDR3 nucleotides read TGTGCCAGCAGCTCAGACAGGGGCCCGTACAATGAGCAGTTCTTC.

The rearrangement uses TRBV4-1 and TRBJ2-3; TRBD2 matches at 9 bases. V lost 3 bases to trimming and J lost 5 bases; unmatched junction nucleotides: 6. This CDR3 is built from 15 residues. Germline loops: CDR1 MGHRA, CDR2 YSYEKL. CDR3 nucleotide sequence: TGCGCCAGCAGCCAGGTTAGCGGGAGTAGAGATACGCAGTATTTT. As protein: CASSQVSGSRDTQYF.

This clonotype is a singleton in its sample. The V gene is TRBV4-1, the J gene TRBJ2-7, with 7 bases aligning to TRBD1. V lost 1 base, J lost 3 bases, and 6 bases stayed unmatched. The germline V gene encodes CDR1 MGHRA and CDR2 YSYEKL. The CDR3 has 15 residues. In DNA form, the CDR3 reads TGCGCCAGCAGCCAAGCATTGGGACAGAACTACGAGCAGTACTTC. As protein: CASSQALGQNYEQYF.

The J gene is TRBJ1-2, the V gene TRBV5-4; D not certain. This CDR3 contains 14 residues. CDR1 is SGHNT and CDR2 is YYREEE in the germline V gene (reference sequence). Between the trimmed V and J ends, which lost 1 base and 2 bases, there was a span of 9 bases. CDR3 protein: CASSLPGLNYGYTF. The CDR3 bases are TGTGCCAGCAGCTTGCCAGGCCTCAACTATGGCTACACCTTC. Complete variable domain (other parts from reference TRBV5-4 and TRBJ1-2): ETGVTQSPTHLIKTRGQQVTLRCSSQSGHNTVSWYQQALGQGPQFIFQYYREEENGRGNFPPRFSGLQFPNYSSELNVNALELDDSALYLCASSLPGLNYGYTFGSGTRLTVV.

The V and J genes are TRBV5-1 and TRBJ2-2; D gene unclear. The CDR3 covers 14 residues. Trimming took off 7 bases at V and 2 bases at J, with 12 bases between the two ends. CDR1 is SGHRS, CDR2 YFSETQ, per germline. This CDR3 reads CASPTRTNTGELFF. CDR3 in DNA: TGCGCCAGCCCGACGAGAACAAACACCGGGGAGCTGTTTTTT.

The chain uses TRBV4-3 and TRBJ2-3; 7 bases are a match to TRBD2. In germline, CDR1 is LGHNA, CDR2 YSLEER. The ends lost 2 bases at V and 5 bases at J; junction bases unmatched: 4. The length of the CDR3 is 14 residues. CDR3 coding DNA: TGCGCCAGCAGCCAATGGGTAGCGGGAGATACGCAGTATTTT. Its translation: CASSQWVAGDTQYF.

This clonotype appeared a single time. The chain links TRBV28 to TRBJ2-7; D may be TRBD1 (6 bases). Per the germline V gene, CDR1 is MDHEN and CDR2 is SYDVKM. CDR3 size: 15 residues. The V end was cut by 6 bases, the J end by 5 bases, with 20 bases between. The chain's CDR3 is CASRLFQQGSDEQYF. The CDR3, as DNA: TGTGCCAGCAGGCTGTTCCAACAGGGTTCCGACGAGCAGTACTTC.

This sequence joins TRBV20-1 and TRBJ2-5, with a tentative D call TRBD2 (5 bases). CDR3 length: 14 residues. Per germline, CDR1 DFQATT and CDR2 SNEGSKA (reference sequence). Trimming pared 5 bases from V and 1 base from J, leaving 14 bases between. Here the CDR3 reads CSASTSGLQETQYF. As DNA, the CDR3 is TGCAGTGCTTCCACGAGCGGCCTCCAAGAGACCCAGTACTTC.

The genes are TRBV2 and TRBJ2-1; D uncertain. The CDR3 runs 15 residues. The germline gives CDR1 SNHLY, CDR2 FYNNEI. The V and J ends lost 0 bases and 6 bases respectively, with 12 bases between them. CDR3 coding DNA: TGTGCCAGCAGTGAAGCGCTAGTGGGCTCCAATGAGCAGTTCTTC. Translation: CASSEALVGSNEQFF.

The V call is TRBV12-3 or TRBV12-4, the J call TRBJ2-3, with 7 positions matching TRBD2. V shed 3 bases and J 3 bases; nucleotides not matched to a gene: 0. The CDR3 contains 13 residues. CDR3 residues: CASSFSGTDTQYF. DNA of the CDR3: TGTGCCAGCAGTTTTAGCGGGACAGATACGCAGTATTTT.

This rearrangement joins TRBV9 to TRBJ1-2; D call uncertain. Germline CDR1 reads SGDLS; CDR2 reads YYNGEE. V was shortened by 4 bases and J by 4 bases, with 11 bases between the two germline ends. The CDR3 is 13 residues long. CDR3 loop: CASSREGPYGYTF. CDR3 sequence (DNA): TGTGCCAGCAGCAGAGAAGGTCCCTATGGCTACACCTTC.

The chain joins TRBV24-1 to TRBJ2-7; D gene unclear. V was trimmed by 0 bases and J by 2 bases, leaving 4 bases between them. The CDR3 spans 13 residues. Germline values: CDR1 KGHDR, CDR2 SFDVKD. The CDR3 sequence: CATSDLEAYEQYF. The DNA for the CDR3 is TGTGCCACCAGTGATTTGGAAGCCTACGAGCAGTACTTC.

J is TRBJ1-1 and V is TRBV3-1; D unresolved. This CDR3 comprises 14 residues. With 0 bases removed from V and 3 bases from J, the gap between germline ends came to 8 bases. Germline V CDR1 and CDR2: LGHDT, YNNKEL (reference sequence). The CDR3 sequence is CASSQDTGDTEAFF. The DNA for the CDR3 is TGTGCCAGCAGCCAAGATACCGGGGACACTGAAGCTTTCTTT.

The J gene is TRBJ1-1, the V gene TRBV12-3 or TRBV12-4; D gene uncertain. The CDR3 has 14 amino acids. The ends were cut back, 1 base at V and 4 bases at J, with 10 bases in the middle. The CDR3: CASSLGQTFTEAFF. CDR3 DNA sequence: TGTGCCAGCAGTTTAGGGCAGACTTTCACTGAAGCTTTCTTT.

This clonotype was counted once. CDR3 nucleotides: TGTGCCAGCAGCTTAGTCAGTCTAGCGGAGCAGTTCTTC. It yields the protein CASSLVSLAEQFF. The chain recombines TRBV11-2 with TRBJ2-1; D might be TRBD2 (6 bases). Trimming stripped 1 base from V and 10 bases from J, with 11 bases between. This CDR3 is built from 13 residues. In germline, CDR1 is SGHAT, CDR2 FQNNGV.

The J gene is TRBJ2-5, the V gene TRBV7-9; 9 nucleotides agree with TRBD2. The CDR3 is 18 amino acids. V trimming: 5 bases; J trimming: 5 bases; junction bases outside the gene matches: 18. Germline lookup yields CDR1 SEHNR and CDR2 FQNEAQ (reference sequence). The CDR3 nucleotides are TGTGCCAGCAGCCTACCCGTCACCGGCGGGAGGGCCATGGAGACCCAGTACTTC. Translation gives CASSLPVTGGRAMETQYF.

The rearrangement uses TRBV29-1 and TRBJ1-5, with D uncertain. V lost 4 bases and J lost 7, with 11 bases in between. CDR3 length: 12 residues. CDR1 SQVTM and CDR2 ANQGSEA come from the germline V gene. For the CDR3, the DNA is TGCAGCGTTGTGGTAGAAGGGCAGCCCCAGCATTTT. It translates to CSVVVEGQPQHF.

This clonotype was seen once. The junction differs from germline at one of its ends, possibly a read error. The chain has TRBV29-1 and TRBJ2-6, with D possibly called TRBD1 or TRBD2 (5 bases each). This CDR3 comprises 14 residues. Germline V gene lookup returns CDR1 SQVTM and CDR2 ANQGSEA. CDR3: CSALTGSGANILTF. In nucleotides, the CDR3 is TGCAGCGCCCTAACAGGCTCCGGGGCCAACATCCTGACTTTC.

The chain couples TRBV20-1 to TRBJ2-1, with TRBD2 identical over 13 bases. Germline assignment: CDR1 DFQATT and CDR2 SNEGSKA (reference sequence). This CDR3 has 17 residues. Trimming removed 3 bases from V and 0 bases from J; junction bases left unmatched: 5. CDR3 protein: CSASIWTSGSSYNEQFF. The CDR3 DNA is TGCAGTGCTAGTATTTGGACTAGCGGGAGCTCCTACAATGAGCAGTTCTTC.

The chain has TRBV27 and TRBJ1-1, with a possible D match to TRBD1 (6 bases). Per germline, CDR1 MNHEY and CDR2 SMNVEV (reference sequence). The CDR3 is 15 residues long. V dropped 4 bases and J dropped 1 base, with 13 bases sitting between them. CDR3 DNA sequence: TGTGCCAGCAGTTCCCTCCGAGGGGGGAACACTGAAGCTTTCTTT. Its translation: CASSSLRGGNTEAFF.

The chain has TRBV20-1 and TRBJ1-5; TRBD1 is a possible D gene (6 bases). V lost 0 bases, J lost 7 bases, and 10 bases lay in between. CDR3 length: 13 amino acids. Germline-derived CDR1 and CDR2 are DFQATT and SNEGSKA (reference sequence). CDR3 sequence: CSARDTGWQPQHF. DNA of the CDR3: TGCAGTGCTAGAGATACAGGGTGGCAGCCCCAGCATTTT.

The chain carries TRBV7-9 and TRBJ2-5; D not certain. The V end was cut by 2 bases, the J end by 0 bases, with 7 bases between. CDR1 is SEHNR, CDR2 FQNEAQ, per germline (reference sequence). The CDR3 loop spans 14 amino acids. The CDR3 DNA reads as TGTGCCAGCAGCTTATTGGAGTACCAAGAGACCCAGTACTTC. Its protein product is CASSLLEYQETQYF.

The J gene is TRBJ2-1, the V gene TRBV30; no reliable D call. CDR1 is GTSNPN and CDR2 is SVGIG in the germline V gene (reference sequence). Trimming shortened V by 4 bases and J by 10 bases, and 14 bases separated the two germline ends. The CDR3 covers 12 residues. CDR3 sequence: CAWIPPTQEQFF. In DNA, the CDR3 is TGTGCCTGGATCCCTCCTACGCAAGAGCAGTTCTTC.

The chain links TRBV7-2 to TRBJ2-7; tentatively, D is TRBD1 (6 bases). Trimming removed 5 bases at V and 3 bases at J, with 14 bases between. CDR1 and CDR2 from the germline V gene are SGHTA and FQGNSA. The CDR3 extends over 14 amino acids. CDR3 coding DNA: TGTGCCAGCAGCCTCGGACAGCTAAACTACGAGCAGTACTTC. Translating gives CASSLGQLNYEQYF.

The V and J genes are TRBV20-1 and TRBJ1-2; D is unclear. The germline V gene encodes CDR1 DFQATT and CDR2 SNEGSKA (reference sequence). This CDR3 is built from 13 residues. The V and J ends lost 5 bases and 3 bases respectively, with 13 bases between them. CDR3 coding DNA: TGCAGTGCTGACGGTGCGGGGTACTATGGCTACACCTTC. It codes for CSADGAGYYGYTF.